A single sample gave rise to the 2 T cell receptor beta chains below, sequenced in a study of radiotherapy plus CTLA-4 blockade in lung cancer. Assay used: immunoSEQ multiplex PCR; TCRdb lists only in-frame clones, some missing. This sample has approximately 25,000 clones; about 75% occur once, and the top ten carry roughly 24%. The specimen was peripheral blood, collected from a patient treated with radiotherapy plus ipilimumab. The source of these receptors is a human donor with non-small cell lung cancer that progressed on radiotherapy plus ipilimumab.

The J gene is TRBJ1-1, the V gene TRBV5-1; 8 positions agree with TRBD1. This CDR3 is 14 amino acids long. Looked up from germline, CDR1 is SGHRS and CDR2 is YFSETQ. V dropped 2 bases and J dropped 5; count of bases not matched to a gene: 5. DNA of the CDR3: TGCGCCAGCAGCTTCCAGGGGGCTGGGACTGAAGCTTTCTTT. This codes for CASSFQGAGTEAFF.

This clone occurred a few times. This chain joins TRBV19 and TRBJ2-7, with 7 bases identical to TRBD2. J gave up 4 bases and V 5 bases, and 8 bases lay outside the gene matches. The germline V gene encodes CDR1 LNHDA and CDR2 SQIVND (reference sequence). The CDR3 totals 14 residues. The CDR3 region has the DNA TGTGCCAGTAGTCGCCGGGGCGGGAGTTACGAGCAGTACTTC. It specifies CASSRRGGSYEQYF.